The present TCR beta chain was sequenced within a study of CD8 T cells in ankylosing spondylitis. Study-level findings and limits: Disease-linked clones displayed a CD8+ phenotype and appeared relatively rarely in peripheral blood. Some motif variants were previously reported in reactive arthritis synovial fluid and blood. A TCR beta motif of about eight highly homologous variants seemed to mark ankylosing spondylitis blood.

Trimming cost V 8 bases and J 2 bases, with 19 bases left between them. CDR1 and CDR2 (germline): MDHEN, SYDVKM. This CDR3 is built from 15 residues. Quantitative 5'-RACE with molecular barcodes produced the TCR beta libraries. One entry per CDR3 protein results from TCRdb running MiXCR on the 5' RACE reads. Of 700,000 to 1,000,000 distinct CDR3 sequences in the sample, 12% were seen once. About this clonotype: Antigen unknown.

Sequencing input: blood, either unsorted or a sorted T cell fraction (not recorded which). The chain employs TRBV28 and TRBJ2-7; no clear D. The sequence derives from a male donor with ankylosing spondylitis. The CDR3 DNA reads as TGTGCCAGCTATAAACTTAGACATTCCACCTACGAGCAGTACTTC. Amino acids: CASYKLRHSTYEQYF.